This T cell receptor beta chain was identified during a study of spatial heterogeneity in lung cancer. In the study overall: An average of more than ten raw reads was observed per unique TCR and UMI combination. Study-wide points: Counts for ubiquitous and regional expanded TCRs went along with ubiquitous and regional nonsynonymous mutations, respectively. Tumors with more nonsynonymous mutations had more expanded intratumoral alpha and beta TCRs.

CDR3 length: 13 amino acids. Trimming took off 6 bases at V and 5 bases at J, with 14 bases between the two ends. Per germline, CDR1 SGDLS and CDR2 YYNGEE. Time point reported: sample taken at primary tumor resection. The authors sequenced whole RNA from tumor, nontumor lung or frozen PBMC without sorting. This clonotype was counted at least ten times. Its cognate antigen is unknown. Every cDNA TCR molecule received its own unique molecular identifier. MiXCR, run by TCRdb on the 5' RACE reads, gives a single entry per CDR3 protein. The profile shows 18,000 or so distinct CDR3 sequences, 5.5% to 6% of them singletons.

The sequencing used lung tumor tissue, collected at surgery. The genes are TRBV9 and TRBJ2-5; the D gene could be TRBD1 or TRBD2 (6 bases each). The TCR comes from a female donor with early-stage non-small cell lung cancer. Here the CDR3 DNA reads TGTGCCAGCAACAGACGGAGGGGGGAGACCCAGTACTTC. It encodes CASNRRRGETQYF.